These T cell receptor beta chains were read from a single sample in a study of cytomegalovirus exposure and HLA in healthy donors. Clones were sequenced by immunoSEQ multiplex PCR, and TCRdb holds only the in-frame ones, with some missing. Among 100,000 to 150,000 clones listed, 81% were seen once. Sequenced sample: PBMCs. The receptors were gathered from a man aged 18-30 years in good health and CMV-seronegative. Each CDR3 is given with its conserved first and last residue. Fields, in order: CDR3 length, J gene, D gene, V gene, CDR3 protein. D genes are given only for firm matches.

length: 14
J: TRBJ2-3
D: NA
V: TRBV18
CDR3: CASSPTQGTDTQYF

length: 19
J: TRBJ2-2
D: TRBD2
V: TRBV11-2
CDR3: CASSFSTSGGLKNTGELFF

length: 13
J: TRBJ2-1
D: TRBD2
V: TRBV2
CDR3: CARASGVYNEQFF

length: 15
J: TRBJ2-6
D: NA
V: TRBV18
CDR3: CASSPGASGANVLTF

length: 13
J: TRBJ1-1
D: TRBD1
V: TRBV27
CDR3: CATTGGANTEAFF

length: 14
J: TRBJ2-7
D: TRBD1
V: TRBV27
CDR3: CASSPTGAPYEQYF

length: 15
J: TRBJ1-4
D: NA
V: TRBV30
CDR3: CAWTIDPLGAEKLFF

length: 12
J: TRBJ1-1
D: TRBD1
V: TRBV6-4
CDR3: CASTIGGDGAFF

length: 16
J: TRBJ1-2
D: NA
V: TRBV29-1
CDR3: CSVEADVRDLGYGYTF

length: 15
J: TRBJ2-7
D: TRBD1
V: TRBV7-9
CDR3: CASSAWDRGKNEQYF

length: 13
J: TRBJ2-7
D: TRBD2
V: TRBV7-9
CDR3: CASHRTSVGEQYF

length: 13
J: TRBJ1-1
D: NA
V: TRBV19
CDR3: CASSEGRGTEAFF

length: 14
J: TRBJ1-5
D: NA
V: TRBV30
CDR3: CAWSQGFANQPQHF

length: 13
J: TRBJ1-6
D: NA
V: TRBV25-1
CDR3: CASSTEYNSPLHF

length: 12
J: TRBJ1-1
D: NA
V: TRBV5-6
CDR3: CASSIGGTEAFF

length: 14
J: TRBJ1-3
D: NA
V: TRBV5-1
CDR3: CASSLGGTGNTIYF

length: 13
J: TRBJ1-2
D: TRBD1
V: TRBV5-4
CDR3: CASSYGTGDGYTF

length: 13
J: TRBJ1-1
D: NA
V: TRBV19
CDR3: CASSQNIDTEAFF

length: 16
J: TRBJ2-3
D: NA
V: TRBV14
CDR3: CASSQVVSSGTDTQYF

length: 12
J: TRBJ1-4
D: NA
V: TRBV29-1
CDR3: CSVAPTNEKLFF

length: 13
J: TRBJ2-1
D: NA
V: TRBV7-2
CDR3: CASSSRDYNEQFF

length: 13
J: TRBJ1-5
D: NA
V: TRBV11-2
CDR3: CASSTGLNQPQHF

length: 15
J: TRBJ2-5
D: TRBD1
V: TRBV5-4
CDR3: CASSLIDRGQETQYF

length: 12
J: TRBJ2-7
D: TRBD1
V: TRBV29-1
CDR3: CSVRTGAGEQYF

length: 17
J: TRBJ2-4
D: NA
V: TRBV11-2
CDR3: CASSLVGQGIAKNIQYF

length: 17
J: TRBJ2-4
D: NA
V: TRBV5-4
CDR3: CASSLGSTKLAKNIQYF

length: 14
J: TRBJ1-5
D: NA
V: TRBV5-6
CDR3: CASSRQVTNQPQHF

length: 14
J: TRBJ2-2
D: NA
V: TRBV15
CDR3: CATTRDSNTGELFF

length: 13
J: TRBJ1-4
D: TRBD1
V: TRBV10-3
CDR3: CAIRGGLNEKLFF

length: 13
J: TRBJ2-5
D: NA
V: TRBV5-4
CDR3: CASSLSPGETQYF

length: 17
J: TRBJ2-5
D: NA
V: TRBV9
CDR3: CASSVSPGLLVSGTQYF

length: 16
J: TRBJ1-1
D: TRBD1
V: TRBV18
CDR3: CASSTGQGIVDTEAFF

length: 15
J: TRBJ2-3
D: NA
V: TRBV7-2
CDR3: CASSTRGGETDTQYF

length: 15
J: TRBJ2-7
D: TRBD1
V: TRBV9
CDR3: CASSVLDRDSYEQYF

length: 18
J: TRBJ2-1
D: NA
V: TRBV21-1
CDR3: CASSKSGKDRVLDNEQFF